This TCR beta chain is from a study of glioma-infiltrating T cells after dendritic cell vaccination. On the study more broadly: Autologous tumor lysate was loaded overnight onto monocyte-derived dendritic cells grown about 7 days with IL-4 and GM-CSF.

Study-wide results and limits: Estimated pretreatment TIL content predicted outcome after dendritic cell vaccination.

This CDR3 has 12 residues. Trimming at V came to 8 bases and at J to 5 bases, leaving 3 bases not matched to a gene. The PCR used 60 V beta and 13 J beta primers. Clones were sequenced by immunoSEQ multiplex PCR, and TCRdb holds only the in-frame ones, with some missing. The data show tens of thousands of clones, 80% to 90% seen once. PBMC sampling occurred before vaccination, two weeks after the third dose, and at progression. Worth noting for this clone: The target antigen is unknown.

The clonotype comes from a human donor with glioblastoma. The chain employs TRBV23-1 and TRBJ1-1; 9 bases are shared with TRBD1. TRBV23-1 is an open reading frame, and its role is uncertain. The sequenced sample was blood, obtained before dendritic cell vaccination. CDR3 sequence reads: CASQGTGTEAFF. The CDR3 DNA follows: TGCGCCAGCCAGGGGACAGGGACTGAAGCTTTCTTT.